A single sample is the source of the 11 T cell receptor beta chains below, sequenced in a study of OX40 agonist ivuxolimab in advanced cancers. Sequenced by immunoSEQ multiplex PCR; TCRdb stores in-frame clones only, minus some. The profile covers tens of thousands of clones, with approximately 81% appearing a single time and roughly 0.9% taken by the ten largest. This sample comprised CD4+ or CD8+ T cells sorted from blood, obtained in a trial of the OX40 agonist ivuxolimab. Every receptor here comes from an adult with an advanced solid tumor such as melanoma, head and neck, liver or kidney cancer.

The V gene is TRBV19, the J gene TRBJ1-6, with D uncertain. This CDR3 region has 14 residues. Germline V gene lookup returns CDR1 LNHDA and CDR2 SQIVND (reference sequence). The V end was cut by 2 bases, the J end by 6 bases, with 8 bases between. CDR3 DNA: TGTGCCAGTAGTATAACACGAACTAATTCACCCCTCCACTTT. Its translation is CASSITRTNSPLHF.

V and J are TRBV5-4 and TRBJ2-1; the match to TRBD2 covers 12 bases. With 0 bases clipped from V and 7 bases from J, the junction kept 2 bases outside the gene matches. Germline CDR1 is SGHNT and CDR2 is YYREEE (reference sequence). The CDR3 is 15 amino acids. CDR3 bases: TGTGCCAGCAGCTTGGAACTAGCGGGGGGTAATGAGCAGTTCTTC. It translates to CASSLELAGGNEQFF.

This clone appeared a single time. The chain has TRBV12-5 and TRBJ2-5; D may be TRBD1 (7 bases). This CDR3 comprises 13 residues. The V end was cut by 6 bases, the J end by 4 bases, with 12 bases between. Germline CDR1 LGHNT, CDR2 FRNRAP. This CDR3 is CASGPGGGETQYF. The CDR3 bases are TGTGCTAGTGGCCCAGGGGGAGGAGAGACCCAGTACTTC.

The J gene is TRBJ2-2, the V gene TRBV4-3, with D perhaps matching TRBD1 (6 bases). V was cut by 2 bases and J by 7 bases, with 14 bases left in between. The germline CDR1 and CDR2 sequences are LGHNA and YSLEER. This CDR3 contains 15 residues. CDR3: CASSQFNRAHGELFF. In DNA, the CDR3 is TGCGCCAGCAGCCAATTTAACAGGGCGCACGGGGAGCTGTTTTTT.

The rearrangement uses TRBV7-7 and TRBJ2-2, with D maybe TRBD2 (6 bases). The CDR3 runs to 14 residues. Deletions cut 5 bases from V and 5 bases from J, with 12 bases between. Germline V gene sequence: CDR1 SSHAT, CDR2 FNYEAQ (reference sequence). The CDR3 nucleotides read TGTGCCAGCAGCCCCCCCGGGGGAACCGGGGAGCTGTTTTTT. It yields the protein CASSPPGGTGELFF.

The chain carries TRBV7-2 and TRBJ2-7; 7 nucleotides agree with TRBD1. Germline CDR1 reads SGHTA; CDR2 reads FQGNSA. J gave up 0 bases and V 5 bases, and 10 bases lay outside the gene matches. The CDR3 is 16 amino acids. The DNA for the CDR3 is TGTGCCAGCAGCCCCCGACAGGGCTTTAGCTCCTACGAGCAGTACTTC. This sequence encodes CASSPRQGFSSYEQYF.

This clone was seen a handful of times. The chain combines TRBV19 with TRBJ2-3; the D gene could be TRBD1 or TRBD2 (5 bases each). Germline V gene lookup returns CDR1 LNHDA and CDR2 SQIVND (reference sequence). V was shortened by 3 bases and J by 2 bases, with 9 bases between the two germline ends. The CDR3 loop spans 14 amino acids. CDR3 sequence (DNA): TGTGCCAGTAGTATGGGACGGTTCACAGATACGCAGTATTTT. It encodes CASSMGRFTDTQYF.

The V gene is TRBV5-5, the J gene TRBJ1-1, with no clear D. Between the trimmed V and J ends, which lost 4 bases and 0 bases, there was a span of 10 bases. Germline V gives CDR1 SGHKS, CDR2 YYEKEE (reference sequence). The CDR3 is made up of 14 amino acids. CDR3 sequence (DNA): TGTGCCAGCAGCCGCGAAGGGATGAACACTGAAGCTTTCTTT. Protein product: CASSREGMNTEAFF.

DNA of the CDR3: TGCGCCAGCAGCCACGTTCTTCGCCGTACGAGGCAAGAGACCCAGTACTTC. This codes for CASSHVLRRTRQETQYF. The chain is built from TRBV4-1 and TRBJ2-5; no firm D call. The CDR3 is made up of 17 amino acids. The germline gives CDR1 MGHRA, CDR2 YSYEKL. With 3 bases removed from V and 2 bases from J, the gap between germline ends came to 19 bases.

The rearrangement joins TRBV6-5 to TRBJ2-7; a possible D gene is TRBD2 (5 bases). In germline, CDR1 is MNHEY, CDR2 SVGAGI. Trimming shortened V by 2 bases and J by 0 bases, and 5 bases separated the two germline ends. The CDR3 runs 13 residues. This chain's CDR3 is CASSYGLSYEQYF. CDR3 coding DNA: TGTGCCAGCAGTTACGGACTCTCCTACGAGCAGTACTTC.

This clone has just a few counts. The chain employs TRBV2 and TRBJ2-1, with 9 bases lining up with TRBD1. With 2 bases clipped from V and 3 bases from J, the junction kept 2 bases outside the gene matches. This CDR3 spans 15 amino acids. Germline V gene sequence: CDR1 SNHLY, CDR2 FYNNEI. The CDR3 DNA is TGTGCCAGCAGTGAAAACAGGGGGCACTACAATGAGCAGTTCTTC. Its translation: CASSENRGHYNEQFF. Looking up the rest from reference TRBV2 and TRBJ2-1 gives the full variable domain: EPEVTQTPSHQVTQMGQEVILRCVPISNHLYFYWYRQILGQKVEFLVSFYNNEISEKSEIFDDQFSVERPDGSNFTLKIRSTKLEDSAMYFCASSENRGHYNEQFFGPGTRLTVL.